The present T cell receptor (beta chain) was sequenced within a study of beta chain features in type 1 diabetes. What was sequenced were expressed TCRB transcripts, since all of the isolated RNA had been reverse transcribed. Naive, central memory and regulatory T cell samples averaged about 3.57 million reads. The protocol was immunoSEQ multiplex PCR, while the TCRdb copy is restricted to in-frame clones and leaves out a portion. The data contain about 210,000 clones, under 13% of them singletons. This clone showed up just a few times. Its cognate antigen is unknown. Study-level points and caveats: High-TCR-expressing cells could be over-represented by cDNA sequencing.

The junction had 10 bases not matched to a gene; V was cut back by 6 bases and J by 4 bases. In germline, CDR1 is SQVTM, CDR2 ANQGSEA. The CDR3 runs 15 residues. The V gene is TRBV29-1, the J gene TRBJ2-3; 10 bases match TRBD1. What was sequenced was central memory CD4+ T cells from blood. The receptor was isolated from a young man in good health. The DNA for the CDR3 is TGCAGCGTAGCTAGACAGGGGGCGCCGCCAGATACGCAGTATTTT. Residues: CSVARQGAPPDTQYF.